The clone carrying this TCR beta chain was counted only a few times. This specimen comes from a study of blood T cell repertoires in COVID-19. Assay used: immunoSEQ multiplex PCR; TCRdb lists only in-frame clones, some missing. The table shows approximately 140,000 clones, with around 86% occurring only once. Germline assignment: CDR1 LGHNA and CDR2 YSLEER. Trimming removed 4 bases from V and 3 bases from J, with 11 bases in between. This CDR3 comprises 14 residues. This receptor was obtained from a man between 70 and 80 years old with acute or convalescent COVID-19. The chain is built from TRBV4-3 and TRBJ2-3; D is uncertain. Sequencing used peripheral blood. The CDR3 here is CASSRARETDTQYF. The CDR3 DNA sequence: TGCGCCAGCAGCCGCGCTAGAGAAACAGATACGCAGTATTTT.